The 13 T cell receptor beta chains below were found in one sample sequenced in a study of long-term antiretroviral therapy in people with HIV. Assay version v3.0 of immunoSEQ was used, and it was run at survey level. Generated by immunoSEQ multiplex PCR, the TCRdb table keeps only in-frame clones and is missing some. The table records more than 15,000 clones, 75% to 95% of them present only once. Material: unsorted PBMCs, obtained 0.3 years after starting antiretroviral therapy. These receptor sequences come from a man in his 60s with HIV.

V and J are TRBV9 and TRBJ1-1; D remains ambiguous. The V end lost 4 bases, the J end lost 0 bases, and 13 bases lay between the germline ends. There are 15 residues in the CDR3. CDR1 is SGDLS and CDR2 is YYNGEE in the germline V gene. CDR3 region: CASSPPVGLNTEAFF. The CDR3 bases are TGTGCCAGCAGCCCCCCGGTAGGACTGAACACTGAAGCTTTCTTT.

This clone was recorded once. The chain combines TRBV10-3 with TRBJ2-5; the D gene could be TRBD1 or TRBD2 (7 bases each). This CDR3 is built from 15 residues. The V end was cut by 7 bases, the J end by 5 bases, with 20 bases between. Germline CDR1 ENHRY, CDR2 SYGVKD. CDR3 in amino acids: CAITLGRGRGETQYF. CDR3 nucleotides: TGTGCCATCACCTTGGGGAGGGGGCGCGGGGAGACCCAGTACTTC.

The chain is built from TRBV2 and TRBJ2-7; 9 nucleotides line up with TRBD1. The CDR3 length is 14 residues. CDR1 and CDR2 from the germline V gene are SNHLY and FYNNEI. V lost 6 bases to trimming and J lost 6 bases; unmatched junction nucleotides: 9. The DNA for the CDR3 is TGTGCCAGCAGGGCGACAGGGGGATCAGGCGAGCAGTACTTC. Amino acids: CASRATGGSGEQYF.

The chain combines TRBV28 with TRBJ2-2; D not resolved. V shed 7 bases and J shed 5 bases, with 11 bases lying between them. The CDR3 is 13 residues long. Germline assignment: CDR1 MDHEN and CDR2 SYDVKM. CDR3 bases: TGTGCCAGCAAGCTCTTCCAGACCGGGGAGCTGTTTTTT. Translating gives CASKLFQTGELFF.

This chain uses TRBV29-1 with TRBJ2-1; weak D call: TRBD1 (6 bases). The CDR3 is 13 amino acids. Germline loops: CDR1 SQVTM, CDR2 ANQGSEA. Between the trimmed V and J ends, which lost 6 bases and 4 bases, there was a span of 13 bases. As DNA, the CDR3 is TGCAGCGTCCGGTGGGACACGTACAATGAGCAGTTCTTC. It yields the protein CSVRWDTYNEQFF.

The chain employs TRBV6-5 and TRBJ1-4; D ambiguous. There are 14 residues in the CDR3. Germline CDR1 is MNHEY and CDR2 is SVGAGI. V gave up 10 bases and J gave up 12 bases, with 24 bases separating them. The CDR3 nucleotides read TGTGCCACCCGGGTAGACCGCGCCGGGTGGGAACTGTTTTTT. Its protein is CATRVDRAGWELFF.

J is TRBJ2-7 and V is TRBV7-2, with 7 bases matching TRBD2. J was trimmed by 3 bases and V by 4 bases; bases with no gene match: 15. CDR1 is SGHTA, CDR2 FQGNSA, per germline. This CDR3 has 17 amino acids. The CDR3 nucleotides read TGTGCCAGCAGCTCCCTCAATCGACTAGCCCTAAACTACGAGCAGTACTTC. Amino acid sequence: CASSSLNRLALNYEQYF.

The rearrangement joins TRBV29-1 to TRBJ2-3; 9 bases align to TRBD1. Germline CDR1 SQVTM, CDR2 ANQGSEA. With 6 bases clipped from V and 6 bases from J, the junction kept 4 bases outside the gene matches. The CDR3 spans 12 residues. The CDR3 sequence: CSVTGGSDTQYF. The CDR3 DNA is TGCAGCGTCACAGGGGGCTCGGATACGCAGTATTTT.

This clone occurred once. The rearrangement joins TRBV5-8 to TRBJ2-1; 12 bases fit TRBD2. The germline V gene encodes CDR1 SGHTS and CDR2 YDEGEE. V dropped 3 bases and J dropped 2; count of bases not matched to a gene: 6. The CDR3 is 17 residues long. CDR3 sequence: CASSSQRTSGAYNEQFF. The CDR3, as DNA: TGTGCCAGCAGCTCCCAACGGACTAGCGGGGCCTACAATGAGCAGTTCTTC.

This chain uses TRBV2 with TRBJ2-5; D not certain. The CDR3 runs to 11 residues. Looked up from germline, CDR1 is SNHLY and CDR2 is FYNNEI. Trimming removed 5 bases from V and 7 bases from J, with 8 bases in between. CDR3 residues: CASSPGWTQYF. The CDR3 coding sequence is TGTGCCAGCAGTCCCGGATGGACCCAGTACTTC.

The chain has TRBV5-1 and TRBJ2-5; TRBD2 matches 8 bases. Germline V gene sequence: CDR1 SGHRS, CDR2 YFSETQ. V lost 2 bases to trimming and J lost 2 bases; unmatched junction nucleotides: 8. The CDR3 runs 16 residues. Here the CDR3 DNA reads TGCGCCAGCAGCTTAAGTAGCCGGGGGGGACAAGAGACCCAGTACTTC. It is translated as CASSLSSRGGQETQYF.

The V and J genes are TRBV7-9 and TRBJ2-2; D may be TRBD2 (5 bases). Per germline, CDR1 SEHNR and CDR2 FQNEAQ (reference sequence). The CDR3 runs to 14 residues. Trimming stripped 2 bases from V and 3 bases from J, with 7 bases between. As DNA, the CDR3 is TGTGCCAGCAGCTTACTCGGGGACACCGGGGAGCTGTTTTTT. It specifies CASSLLGDTGELFF.

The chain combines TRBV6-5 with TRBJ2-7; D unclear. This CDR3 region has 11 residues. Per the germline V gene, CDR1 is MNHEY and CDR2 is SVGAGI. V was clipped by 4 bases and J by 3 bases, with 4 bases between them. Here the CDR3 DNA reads TGTGCCAGCAGTTCATTCTACGAGCAGTACTTC. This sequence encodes CASSSFYEQYF.